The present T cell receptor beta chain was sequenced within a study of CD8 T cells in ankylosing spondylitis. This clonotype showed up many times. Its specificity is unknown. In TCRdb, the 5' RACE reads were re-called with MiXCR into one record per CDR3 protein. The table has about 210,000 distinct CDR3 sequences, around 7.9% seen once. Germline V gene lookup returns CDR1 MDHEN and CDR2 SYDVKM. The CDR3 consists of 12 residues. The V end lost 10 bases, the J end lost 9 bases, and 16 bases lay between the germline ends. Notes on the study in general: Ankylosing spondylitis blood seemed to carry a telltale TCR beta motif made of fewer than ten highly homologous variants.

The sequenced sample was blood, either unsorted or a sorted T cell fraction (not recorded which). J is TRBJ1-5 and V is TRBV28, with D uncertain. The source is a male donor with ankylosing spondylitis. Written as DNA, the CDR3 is TGTGCCACCGGACTGTCCGGGTTGCCCCAGCATTTT. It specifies CATGLSGLPQHF.